One and the same sample provided the 15 T cell receptor beta chains below, sequenced in a study of T cell responses to AZD1222 COVID-19 vaccine. Method: immunoSEQ multiplex PCR; TCRdb's copy keeps in-frame clones and lacks some. The profile shows 130,000 or so clones, 90% to 95% of them singletons. The sequences come from peripheral blood, collected on day 0 of AZD1222 vaccination. The receptors stem from an adult in good health.

DNA of the CDR3: TGTGCCAGCAGCCAAGGACTAGCGGATTTGTACGAGCAGTACTTC. Translating gives CASSQGLADLYEQYF. The rearrangement uses TRBV3-1 (or the pseudogene TRBV3-2) and TRBJ2-7; 9 nucleotides line up with TRBD2. CDR3 length: 15 amino acids. Germline CDR1 LGHDT, CDR2 YNNKEL (reference sequence). Trimming at V came to 1 base and at J to 4 bases, leaving 5 bases not matched to a gene.

V gene TRBV19 combines with J gene TRBJ2-1, with D possibly being TRBD1 (6 bases). CDR3 length: 18 residues. CDR1 and CDR2 (germline): LNHDA, SQIVND (reference sequence). The V and J ends lost 5 bases and 0 bases respectively, with 20 bases between them. In nucleotides, the CDR3 is TGTGCCAGTAGTCCCCCCACGGACAGCCATAGCTCCTACAATGAGCAGTTCTTC. Residues: CASSPPTDSHSSYNEQFF.

On this clone itself: Mismatch with germline at one junction end may stem from a read error. This rearrangement joins TRBV7-7 to TRBJ1-1, with D tentatively TRBD1 (6 bases). The CDR3 contains 13 residues. The germline gives CDR1 SSHAT, CDR2 FNYEAQ (reference sequence). The CDR3 DNA sequence: TGTGCTAGCAGCCGGACAGAGAACACTGAAGCTTTCTTT. The encoded protein is CASSRTENTEAFF.

The V call is TRBV28, the J call TRBJ2-7; 7 positions match TRBD1. The ends lost 8 bases at V and 3 bases at J; junction bases unmatched: 1. This CDR3 has 11 residues. Germline lookup yields CDR1 MDHEN and CDR2 SYDVKM. The CDR3 spells CASGQVYEQYF. The CDR3 DNA sequence: TGTGCCAGCGGACAGGTCTACGAGCAGTACTTC.

This chain uses TRBV11-3 with TRBJ2-3, with D uncertain. The CDR3 loop spans 11 amino acids. Germline V gene lookup returns CDR1 SGHNT and CDR2 YENEEA. Trimming left V 6 bases short and J 2 bases short, with 3 bases between. This CDR3 reads CASSNTDTQYF. CDR3 DNA sequence: TGTGCCAGCAGTAACACAGATACGCAGTATTTT. The full variable domain, rest sourced from reference TRBV11-3 and TRBJ2-3, is EAGVVQSPRYKIIEKKQPVAFWCNPISGHNTLYWYLQNLGQGPELLIRYENEEAVDDSQLPKDRFSAERLKGVDSTLKIQPAELGDSAVYLCASSNTDTQYFGPGTRLTVL.

CDR3 amino acids: CASSLGGDSNQPQHF. Written as DNA, the CDR3 is TGTGCCAGCAGCTTGGGAGGGGATAGCAATCAGCCCCAGCATTTT. V usage is TRBV5-4 and J usage is TRBJ1-5, with D tentatively TRBD1 (5 bases). The CDR3 is 15 residues long. V lost 0 bases and J 0 bases, leaving 7 bases between the germline ends. Germline CDR1 SGHNT, CDR2 YYREEE (reference sequence). The full variable domain, completed using reference TRBV5-4 and TRBJ1-5, is ETGVTQSPTHLIKTRGQQVTLRCSSQSGHNTVSWYQQALGQGPQFIFQYYREEENGRGNFPPRFSGLQFPNYSSELNVNALELDDSALYLCASSLGGDSNQPQHFGDGTRLSIL.

The gene calls are TRBV5-1 and TRBJ2-7; TRBD1 agrees at 8 bases. CDR1 SGHRS and CDR2 YFSETQ come from the germline V gene. This CDR3 spans 14 amino acids. The V gene end was trimmed by 6 bases and the J gene end by 4 bases; junction bases not matched to a gene: 9. CDR3 in amino acids: CASTATGGPYEQYF. The CDR3, as DNA: TGCGCCAGCACAGCCACAGGGGGACCGTACGAGCAGTACTTC.

The chain couples TRBV3-1 (or the pseudogene TRBV3-2) to TRBJ1-1; no reliable D call. Germline V gene lookup returns CDR1 LGHDT and CDR2 YNNKEL (reference sequence). V was clipped by 3 bases and J by 4 bases, with 12 bases between them. This CDR3 is 14 amino acids long. The CDR3 loop is CASSQTQWGTEAFF. The CDR3 DNA is TGTGCCAGCAGCCAGACACAGTGGGGCACTGAAGCTTTCTTT.

This clone was counted a single time. The rearrangement links TRBV29-1 to TRBJ1-4, with D possibly TRBD1 on 6 matching bases. V was clipped by 7 bases and J by 8 bases, with 20 bases between them. Germline V gives CDR1 SQVTM, CDR2 ANQGSEA. This CDR3 has 14 residues. The CDR3 DNA reads TGCAGCGCCTGGGGGTCGGGGGCTGGAGAAAAACTGTTTTTT. Amino acid sequence: CSAWGSGAGEKLFF.

The chain joins TRBV19 to TRBJ2-5; D call uncertain. The CDR3 contains 14 residues. V dropped 3 bases and J dropped 0 bases, with 8 bases sitting between them. The germline V gene has CDR1 LNHDA and CDR2 SQIVND (reference sequence). CDR3: CASSISPYQETQYF. The CDR3 DNA follows: TGTGCCAGTAGTATCTCACCGTACCAAGAGACCCAGTACTTC.

The chain is built from TRBV4-1 and TRBJ2-1; D is ambiguous. CDR1 is MGHRA and CDR2 is YSYEKL in the germline V gene. The CDR3 totals 15 residues. The V end lost 1 base, the J end lost 0 bases, and 7 bases lay between the germline ends. The CDR3 region has the DNA TGCGCCAGCAGCCAAGTTCCCTCCTCCTACAATGAGCAGTTCTTC. Residues: CASSQVPSSYNEQFF.

In regard to this clone: Other DNA variants within this sample encode the same CDR3. The chain links TRBV5-1 to TRBJ1-3, with D perhaps matching TRBD1 (5 bases). This CDR3 region has 14 residues. Trimming took 0 bases from V and 1 from J, leaving 5 bases between them. Germline CDR1 is SGHRS and CDR2 is YFSETQ. CDR3 residues: CASSLGGSGNTIYF. The CDR3 coding sequence is TGCGCCAGCAGCTTGGGGGGGTCTGGAAACACCATATATTTT.

The V and J genes are TRBV11-2 and TRBJ2-3, with a tentative D call TRBD1 (5 bases). The CDR3 totals 13 residues. Trimming stripped 6 bases from V and 6 bases from J, with 13 bases between. Germline V gives CDR1 SGHAT, CDR2 FQNNGV. This CDR3 reads CASRLINRDTQYF. Written as DNA, the CDR3 is TGTGCCAGCAGATTAATAAACAGGGATACGCAGTATTTT. The full variable domain, completed using reference TRBV11-2 and TRBJ2-3, is EAGVAQSPRYKIIEKRQSVAFWCNPISGHATLYWYQQILGQGPKLLIQFQNNGVVDDSQLPKDRFSAERLKGVDSTLKIQPAKLEDSAVYLCASRLINRDTQYFGPGTRLTVL.

The V gene is TRBV5-1, the J gene TRBJ2-3; D not certain. Germline V gene lookup returns CDR1 SGHRS and CDR2 YFSETQ. Trimming removed 1 base from V and 0 bases from J, with 6 bases in between. The CDR3 runs 14 residues. The CDR3 loop is CASSLYASTDTQYF. Written as DNA, the CDR3 is TGCGCCAGCAGCTTGTACGCCAGCACAGATACGCAGTATTTT.

The chain combines TRBV5-4 with TRBJ2-1; 12 bases match TRBD1. Losses at the gene ends were 3 bases for V and 5 bases for J; bases not matched to a gene: 6. The CDR3 extends over 16 amino acids. Germline V gene data show CDR1 as SGHNT and CDR2 as YYREEE (reference sequence). The CDR3 sequence: CASSSGTGGNNNEQFF. For the CDR3, the DNA is TGTGCCAGCAGCTCCGGGACAGGGGGCAACAACAATGAGCAGTTCTTC.